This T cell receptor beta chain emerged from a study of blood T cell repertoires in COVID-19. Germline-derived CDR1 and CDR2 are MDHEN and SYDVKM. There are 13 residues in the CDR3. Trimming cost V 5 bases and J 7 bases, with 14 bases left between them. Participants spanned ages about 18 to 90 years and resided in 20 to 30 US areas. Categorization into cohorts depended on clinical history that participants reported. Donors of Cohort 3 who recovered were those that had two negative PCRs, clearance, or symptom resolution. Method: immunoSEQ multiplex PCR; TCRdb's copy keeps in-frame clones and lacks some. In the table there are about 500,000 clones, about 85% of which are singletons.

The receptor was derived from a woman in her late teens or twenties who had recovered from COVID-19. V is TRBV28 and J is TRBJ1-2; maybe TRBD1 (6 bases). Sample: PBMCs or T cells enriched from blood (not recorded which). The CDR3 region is CASSGRQAAGYTF. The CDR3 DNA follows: TGTGCCAGCAGTGGGCGACAGGCAGCTGGCTACACCTTC.